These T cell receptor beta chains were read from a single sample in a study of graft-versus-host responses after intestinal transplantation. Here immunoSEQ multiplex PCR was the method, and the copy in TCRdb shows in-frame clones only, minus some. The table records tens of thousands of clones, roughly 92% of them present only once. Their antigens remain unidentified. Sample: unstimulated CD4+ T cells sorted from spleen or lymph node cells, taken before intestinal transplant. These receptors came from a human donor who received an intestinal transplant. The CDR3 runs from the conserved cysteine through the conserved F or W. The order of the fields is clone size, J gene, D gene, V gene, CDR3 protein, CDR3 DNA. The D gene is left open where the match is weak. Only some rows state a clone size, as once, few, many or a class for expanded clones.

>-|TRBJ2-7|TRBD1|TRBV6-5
CASNRQGAYEQYF
TGTGCCAGCAACCGACAGGGGGCTTACGAGCAGTACTTC
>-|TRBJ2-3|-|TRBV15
CATSRGGRILLTDTQYF
TGTGCCACCAGCAGAGGAGGGAGAATTCTTCTCACAGATACGCAGTATTTT
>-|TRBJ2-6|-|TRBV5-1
CASSSGQPGANVLTF
TGCGCCAGCAGCTCAGGACAGCCTGGGGCCAACGTCCTGACTTTC
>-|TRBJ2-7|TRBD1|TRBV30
CAWADAGTGSYEQYF
TGTGCCTGGGCTGATGCCGGGACAGGGTCCTACGAGCAGTACTTC
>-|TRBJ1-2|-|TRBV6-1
CASSEPSAMQYGYTF
TGTGCCAGCAGTGAACCATCTGCCATGCAATATGGCTACACCTTC
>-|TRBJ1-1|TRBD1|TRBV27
CASSLRTGLNTEAFF
TGTGCCAGCAGCTTAAGGACAGGCTTGAACACTGAAGCTTTCTTT
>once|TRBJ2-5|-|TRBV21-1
CASSKARGGHQETQYF
TGTGCCAGCAGCAAAGCACGGGGAGGCCACCAAGAGACCCAGTACTTC
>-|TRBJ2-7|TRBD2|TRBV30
CAWSPRPGGGDEQYF
TGTGCCTGGAGTCCTCGACCGGGGGGGGGCGACGAGCAGTACTTC
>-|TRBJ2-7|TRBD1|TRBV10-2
CASSEGQGLNEQYF
TGCGCCAGCAGTGAGGGACAGGGGTTGAACGAGCAGTACTTC
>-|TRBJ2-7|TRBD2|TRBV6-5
CASRTSGRLSYEQYF
TGTGCCAGCAGGACTAGCGGGAGGCTCTCCTACGAGCAGTACTTC
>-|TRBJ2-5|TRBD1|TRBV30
CAWSAPYPGTGEQETQYF
TGTGCCTGGAGTGCGCCATACCCCGGGACAGGGGAACAAGAGACCCAGTACTTC
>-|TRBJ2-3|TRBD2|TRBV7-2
CASSPSSGSSTDTQYF
TGTGCCAGCAGCCCCTCTAGCGGTTCTAGCACAGATACGCAGTATTTT
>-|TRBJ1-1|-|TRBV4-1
CASSHSTGNTEAFF
TGCGCCAGCAGCCATTCTACAGGGAACACTGAAGCTTTCTTT
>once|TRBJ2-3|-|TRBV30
CAWSSMSSTDTQYF
TGTGCCTGGAGTTCGATGTCTAGCACAGATACGCAGTATTTT
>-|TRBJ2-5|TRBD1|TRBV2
CASSLDRGYQETQYF
TGTGCCAGCAGCCTTGACAGGGGCTACCAAGAGACCCAGTACTTC
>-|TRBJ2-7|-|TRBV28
CASGGGATYEQYF
TGTGCCAGCGGAGGTGGGGCTACCTACGAGCAGTACTTC
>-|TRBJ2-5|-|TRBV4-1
CASSQGQGNGETQYF
TGCGCCAGCAGCCAAGGGCAGGGAAACGGGGAGACCCAGTACTTC
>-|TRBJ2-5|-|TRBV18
CASSPIKTQYF
TGTGCCAGCTCACCGATAAAGACCCAGTACTTC